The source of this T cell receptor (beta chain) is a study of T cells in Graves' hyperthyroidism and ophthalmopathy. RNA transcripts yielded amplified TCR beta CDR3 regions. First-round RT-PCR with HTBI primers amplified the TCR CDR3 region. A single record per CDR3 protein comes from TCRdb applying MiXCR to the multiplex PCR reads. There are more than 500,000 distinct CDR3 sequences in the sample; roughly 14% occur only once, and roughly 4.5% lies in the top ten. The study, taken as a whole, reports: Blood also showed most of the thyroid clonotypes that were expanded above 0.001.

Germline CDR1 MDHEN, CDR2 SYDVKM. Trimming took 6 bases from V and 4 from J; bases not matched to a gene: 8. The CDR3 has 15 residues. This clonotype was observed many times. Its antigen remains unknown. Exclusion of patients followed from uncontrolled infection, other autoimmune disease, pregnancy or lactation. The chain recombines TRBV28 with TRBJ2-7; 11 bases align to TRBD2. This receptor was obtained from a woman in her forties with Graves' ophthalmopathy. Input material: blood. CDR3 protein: CASRQTSGREYEQYF. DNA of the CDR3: TGTGCCAGCAGACAAACTAGCGGGAGAGAGTACGAGCAGTACTTC.